The present entry profiles one T cell receptor (beta chain) with its context. This clone was seen just once. No antigen is known for it. Base qualities are not provided; no much larger clone lies one nucleotide away. Whole blood was collected in K2EDTA tubes by collaborating institutions according to the institutions' own protocols. For TCRbeta analysis, collaborator samples were shipped as frozen whole blood, as isolated PBMCs, or as DNA extracted from either sample type. The data stem from a study of blood T cell repertoires in COVID-19 (TCRdb year 2020). For the study in its entirety: Collaborator samples came from the United States, Italy and Spain and covered acute and convalescent phases of COVID-19. The material from the prospective study consisted of cDNA or gDNA derived from T cells, B-cell-depleted T cells, or PBMCs. Subjects who had been exposed to COVID-19, were actively infected with it, or had recovered from it provided the deeply sampled blood TCRbeta repertoires that made up the dataset. The repertoires were made available in a free public database intended to serve as a resource for research on the immune response to SARS-CoV-2. The samples were drawn from the first 160 participants of the ongoing ImmuneRACE study and from over a thousand subjects provided by 6 global collaborators. Sample metadata almost always included a de-identified subject ID, COVID-19 status, age in years and sex. Where HLA class I and class II types were available, the types were taken from metadata supplied by the sample provider, not from assay-based typing. Broad study findings and their caveats: How much clinical and demographic metadata was included differed by source and by participant, and the metadata was provided uncurated.

TCRbeta CDR3 regions were amplified from genomic DNA by means of the immunoSEQ Assay, a bias-controlled multiplex PCR. Regarding the original processing steps: The number of nucleated cells in each sample was estimated by amplification of reference gene primers within the assay. To quantify the absolute abundance of each unique TCRbeta CDR3 rearrangement, sequence reads were collapsed and filtered. For each sample, productive Simpson clonality was calculated by taking the square root of Simpson's diversity index across productive rearrangements. The immuneACCESS repertoire file appears here via TCRdb, limited to in-frame rearrangements. These files lack a portion of the clones; in checked studies, under half of the deficit traces to unresolved V genes, and the cause of the others is not known. The DNA was the basis for D and trimming; V, J and clone size are from that table. The sample records about 87,000 clones, around 87% of which are singletons. The top ten clonotypes cover over 4% of the sample.

The germline V gene gives CDR1 as LGHNA and CDR2 as YSLEER. Trimming takes 1 base from V and 4 bases from J, and the germline ends sit 19 bases apart. Including the terminal cysteine and phenylalanine, the CDR3 comprises 17 residues. Kept here is only the CDR3 DNA, which spans 51 bases and is read in frame from base 1. What was sequenced was peripheral blood. This sequence uses TRBV4-3 and TRBJ1-1; TRBD1 is a possible D gene, resting on 5 matching bases. The sequence derives from a man aged 40-49 years with acute or convalescent COVID-19. The CDR3 corresponds to CASSQGLTGMGGTEAFF. The DNA sequence is given as TGCGCCAGCAGCCAAGGATTAACGGGGATGGGGGGCACTGAAGCTTTCTTT.